The 12 T cell receptor beta chains given below trace back to one sample, sequenced in a study of Ad26.COV2.S vaccination and SARS-CoV-2 variants. Profiled with immunoSEQ multiplex PCR; TCRdb holds only in-frame clones, not every one. The repertoire holds roughly 680,000 clones, with more than 70% as singletons. Treatment described: around 19 received Ad26.COV2.S at low or high dose, single or two shots; roughly five received placebo; per-sample allocation not given. Vaccine and placebo recipients were sampled on day 63 after the first injection. Sample: peripheral blood, taken in a trial of Ad26.COV2.S vaccine versus placebo. Source of these receptors: a person aged 18-65 years who received the Ad26.COV2.S COVID-19 vaccine or a placebo.

The chain employs TRBV18 and TRBJ2-2, with 7 nucleotides matching TRBD1. This CDR3 is 16 amino acids long. The V gene's germline CDR1 is KGHSH and CDR2 LQKENI. Unmatched junction bases numbered 6, after V lost 4 bases and J lost 1 base. CDR3 region: CASSRGQTLNTGELFF. CDR3 DNA: TGTGCCAGCTCACGGGGACAGACGTTGAACACCGGGGAGCTGTTTTTT.

The chain carries TRBV4-3 and TRBJ2-1; TRBD2 agrees at 10 bases. This CDR3 is 15 amino acids long. With V trimmed by 2 bases and J by 7 bases, 5 bases remained unmatched. Per the germline V gene, CDR1 is LGHNA and CDR2 is YSLEER. The CDR3 here is CASSQKRGGRNEQFF. In DNA, the CDR3 is TGCGCCAGCAGCCAAAAGCGGGGGGGCCGGAATGAGCAGTTCTTC.

The count of this clone is one. The chain recombines TRBV19 with TRBJ1-4; D gene uncertain. Trimming removed 5 bases at V and 8 bases at J, with 15 bases between. CDR1 is LNHDA and CDR2 is SQIVND in the germline V gene (reference sequence). The CDR3 is 14 amino acids. As DNA, the CDR3 is TGTGCCAGTAGTCCGAACCCGACGGACGAAAAACTGTTTTTT. It encodes CASSPNPTDEKLFF.

Concerning this clone: Other nucleotide sequences from this sample produce the same CDR3. This chain connects TRBV5-6 to TRBJ2-2; D is unresolved. Germline values: CDR1 SGHDT, CDR2 YYEEEE. The CDR3 is made up of 15 amino acids. The V and J ends lost 0 bases and 3 bases respectively, with 9 bases between them. Written as DNA, the CDR3 is TGTGCCAGCAGCTTGGTGGTCGGCGACACCGGGGAGCTGTTTTTT. Protein: CASSLVVGDTGELFF.

V gene TRBV5-5 combines with J gene TRBJ1-1; D ambiguous. Per the germline V gene, CDR1 is SGHKS and CDR2 is YYEKEE (reference sequence). V lost 4 bases and J lost 8, with 21 bases in between. The CDR3 loop spans 15 amino acids. Here the CDR3 DNA reads TGTGCCAGCAGCGAAACCTTTAGTATGAACCCCGAAGCTTTCTTT. Protein product: CASSETFSMNPEAFF.

The chain combines TRBV29-1 with TRBJ1-2, with D possibly matching TRBD1 (5 bases). Germline CDR1 and CDR2: SQVTM and ANQGSEA. The CDR3 is 11 residues long. The germline V and J ends were trimmed by 4 bases and 8 bases, with 11 bases remaining between them. The CDR3 bases are TGCAGCGTTGCAGGGAACTGCGGCTACACCTTC. It translates to CSVAGNCGYTF.

The rearrangement links TRBV19 to TRBJ1-5; D perhaps matches TRBD1 (5 bases). CDR1 and CDR2 (germline): LNHDA, SQIVND (reference sequence). The CDR3 consists of 12 residues. With 3 bases removed from V and 7 bases from J, the gap between germline ends came to 7 bases. CDR3 coding DNA: TGTGCCAGTAGTATTAGGGGACAGCCCCAGCATTTT. Translating gives CASSIRGQPQHF.

The gene calls are TRBV7-9 and TRBJ1-3; the D is unclear. V was clipped by 5 bases and J by 4 bases, with 12 bases between them. Looked up from germline, CDR1 is SEHNR and CDR2 is FQNEAQ (reference sequence). The CDR3 runs to 14 residues. The CDR3 DNA follows: TGTGCCAGCAGCATTCGAGGGAGCGGAAACACCATATATTTT. Protein: CASSIRGSGNTIYF.

The rearrangement joins TRBV29-1 to TRBJ2-1; D gene ambiguous. This CDR3 has 13 amino acids. Germline V CDR1 and CDR2: SQVTM, ANQGSEA. The ends were cut back, 7 bases at V and 3 bases at J, with 13 bases in the middle. This CDR3 is CSAAGNFYNEQFF. Here the CDR3 DNA reads TGCAGCGCCGCCGGCAACTTCTACAATGAGCAGTTCTTC.

This chain links TRBV18 with TRBJ1-5; TRBD1 agrees at 8 bases. This CDR3 comprises 16 residues. J lost 3 bases, V lost 4 bases, and 8 bases had no gene match. CDR1 is KGHSH and CDR2 is LQKENI in the germline V gene. Written as DNA, the CDR3 is TGTGCCAGCTCACTGAACGACAGGGGCGTCAATCAGCCCCAGCATTTT. Protein product: CASSLNDRGVNQPQHF.

This sequence joins TRBV10-3 and TRBJ1-4; no reliable D call. The V gene lost 6 bases and the J gene lost 4 bases, with 9 bases spanning the gap. The CDR3 sequence is 13 residues long. CDR1 and CDR2 (germline): ENHRY, SYGVKD. Written as DNA, the CDR3 is TGTGCCATCAGGGCGGGTAATAATGAAAAACTGTTTTTT. Translation: CAIRAGNNEKLFF.

The genes are TRBV30 and TRBJ2-5; TRBD1 or TRBD2 may be the D gene (5 bases each). The ends were cut back, 2 bases at V and 3 bases at J, with 10 bases in the middle. Germline-derived CDR1 and CDR2 are GTSNPN and SVGIG (reference sequence). CDR3 length: 13 amino acids. The CDR3 loop reads CAWSRGVKETQYF. The CDR3 DNA reads TGTGCCTGGAGTAGAGGGGTAAAAGAGACCCAGTACTTC. Full variable domain (missing parts from reference TRBV30 and TRBJ2-5): SQTIHQWPATLVQPVGSPLSLECTVEGTSNPNLYWYRQAAGRGLQLLFYSVGIGQISSEVPQNLSASRPQDRQFILSSKKLLLSDSGFYLCAWSRGVKETQYFGPGTRLLVL.